This is a list of T cell receptor beta chains from one sample in a study of shared clonotypes between healthy human individuals. Sequencing was performed with immunoSEQ multiplex PCR; in TCRdb, only in-frame clones are kept and a portion is missing. Among about 2 million clones listed, 85% to 95% were seen once. The specimen was naive CD4+ T cells sorted from blood. The origin of the receptors is a young man in good health. The CDR3 runs from the conserved cysteine through the conserved F or W. D genes are given only for firm matches. Part of the rows lack a size; the others show once, few, many or a class for expanded clones.

size,J,D,V,CDR3,DNA
-,TRBJ2-3,TRBD2,TRBV30,CAWSVLRTSGSSDTQYF,TGTGCCTGGAGTGTCCTTAGGACTAGCGGGAGCTCAGATACGCAGTATTTT
-,TRBJ2-1,-,TRBV9,CASSAQPSYNEQFF,TGTGCCAGCAGCGCCCAGCCTTCCTACAATGAGCAGTTCTTC
-,TRBJ1-3,-,TRBV5-4,CASSLEPGNTIYF,TGTGCCAGCAGCTTGGAGCCTGGAAACACCATATATTTT
-,TRBJ2-3,-,TRBV25-1,CASDIGDTQYF,TGTGCCAGCGACATTGGGGATACGCAGTATTTT
-,TRBJ1-4,TRBD1,TRBV7-2,CASSFQGAQGEKLFF,TGTGCCAGCAGCTTCCAGGGGGCGCAGGGTGAAAAACTGTTTTTT
-,TRBJ1-1,TRBD1,TRBV25-1,CASSDLRQGKNTEAFF,TGTGCCAGCAGTGACTTGAGACAGGGGAAGAACACTGAAGCTTTCTTT
-,TRBJ1-2,-,TRBV5-4,CASSVDTYGYTF,TGTGCCAGCAGCGTCGACACCTATGGCTACACCTTC
-,TRBJ2-5,-,TRBV6-1,CAIRESWTAQETQYF,TGTGCCATCCGTGAATCATGGACAGCCCAAGAGACCCAGTACTTC
-,TRBJ2-7,-,TRBV29-1,CSVEVGGREQYF,TGCAGCGTTGAAGTAGGAGGGAGGGAGCAGTACTTC
-,TRBJ2-3,-,TRBV5-1,CASSLDSYTDTQYF,TGCGCCAGCAGCTTGGACAGTTACACAGATACGCAGTATTTT
-,TRBJ2-3,TRBD2,TRBV5-1,CASTGLAGMDTQYF,TGCGCCAGCACGGGACTAGCGGGTATGGATACGCAGTATTTT
-,TRBJ1-4,TRBD1,TRBV7-9,CASSFYWTGPGDEKLFF,TGTGCCAGCAGCTTTTATTGGACAGGCCCGGGGGATGAAAAACTGTTTTTT
once,TRBJ2-3,TRBD2,TRBV6-1,CASSAFGGWGTDTQYF,TGTGCCAGCAGTGCATTCGGGGGGTGGGGCACAGATACGCAGTATTTT
once,TRBJ1-1,-,TRBV30,CAWSRFQGHTEAFF,TGTGCCTGGAGTAGGTTTCAGGGGCACACTGAAGCTTTCTTT
-,TRBJ2-7,-,TRBV5-1,CASSQGLGMYEQYF,TGCGCCAGCAGCCAGGGACTGGGGATGTACGAGCAGTACTTC
once,TRBJ1-3,-,TRBV5-4,CASSLGQGNTIYF,TGTGCCAGCAGCTTGGGACAGGGAAACACCATATATTTT
-,TRBJ2-7,TRBD1,TRBV14,CASSLQGASYEQYF,TGTGCCAGCAGCCTTCAGGGGGCTTCCTACGAGCAGTACTTC
-,TRBJ2-3,TRBD2,TRBV6-1,CASTPGGLGPDTQYF,TGTGCCAGCACCCCGGGGGGTCTAGGTCCAGATACGCAGTATTTT
-,TRBJ1-2,-,TRBV5-4,CASSLVGALNYGYTF,TGTGCCAGCAGCTTGGTCGGGGCCCTCAACTATGGCTACACCTTC
-,TRBJ1-4,-,TRBV5-6,CASSLMDFGATNEKLFF,TGTGCCAGCAGCTTGATGGACTTCGGCGCAACTAATGAAAAACTGTTTTTT
-,TRBJ1-2,-,TRBV6-1,CASSVGVNYGYTF,TGTGCCAGCAGTGTGGGAGTAAACTATGGCTACACCTTC
-,TRBJ2-6,-,TRBV19,CASCSLGANVLTF,TGTGCCAGTTGCTCCTTGGGGGCCAACGTCCTGACTTTC
-,TRBJ1-5,TRBD1,TRBV28,CASSSYTGGSNQPQHF,TGTGCCAGCAGTTCGTATACAGGGGGTAGCAATCAGCCCCAGCATTTT
-,TRBJ2-4,-,TRBV7-2,CASSSGGFGIQYF,TGTGCCAGCAGCTCCGGAGGGTTTGGCATTCAGTACTTC
-,TRBJ1-1,-,TRBV6-5,CASSYSVGRAPEAFF,TGTGCCAGCAGTTACTCGGTCGGCAGGGCCCCTGAAGCTTTCTTT
once,TRBJ1-2,TRBD1,TRBV19,CASTVTGTGNGYTF,TGTGCCAGTACCGTGACCGGGACAGGGAACGGCTACACCTTC
-,TRBJ1-6,TRBD1,TRBV6-5,CASSSPTGGFHF,TGTGCCAGCAGTTCCCCGACAGGGGGTTTCCACTTT
-,TRBJ1-1,-,TRBV28,CASSLDRNTEAFF,TGTGCCAGCAGTTTGGACAGGAACACTGAAGCTTTCTTT
-,TRBJ1-1,TRBD1,TRBV7-9,CASSPRQGVTEAFF,TGTGCCAGCAGCCCTCGACAGGGTGTCACTGAAGCTTTCTTT
-,TRBJ2-7,TRBD2,TRBV5-6,CASSLPAGYEQYF,TGTGCCAGCAGCTTGCCAGCGGGATACGAGCAGTACTTC
-,TRBJ1-4,-,TRBV6-1,CASNVWGNEKLFF,TGTGCCAGCAACGTTTGGGGGAATGAAAAACTGTTTTTT
-,TRBJ1-4,-,TRBV25-1,CASSEGRGWGEKLFF,TGTGCCAGCAGTGAAGGGCGGGGCTGGGGTGAAAAACTGTTTTTT
-,TRBJ2-7,TRBD1,TRBV30,CAWSVDRGITYEQYF,TGTGCCTGGAGTGTAGACAGGGGGATCACCTACGAGCAGTACTTC
-,TRBJ1-6,-,TRBV7-9,CASSPEINSPLHF,TGTGCCAGCAGCCCAGAGATCAATTCACCCCTCCACTTT
-,TRBJ2-1,TRBD1,TRBV11-3,CASSPRQGSYNEQFF,TGTGCCAGCAGCCCCAGACAGGGCTCCTACAATGAGCAGTTCTTC
-,TRBJ2-7,-,TRBV7-2,CASSPRWRTEQYF,TGTGCCAGCAGCCCCCGGTGGAGGACAGAGCAGTACTTC
many,TRBJ2-3,-,TRBV5-1,CASSLGQNTDTQYF,TGCGCCAGCAGCTTGGGACAGAACACAGATACGCAGTATTTT
once,TRBJ1-5,-,TRBV14,CAIRGGLRGNQPQHF,TGTGCCATCCGAGGGGGACTCCGGGGCAATCAGCCCCAGCATTTT
-,TRBJ2-7,-,TRBV5-1,CASSLMRAPTYEQYF,TGCGCCAGCAGCTTGATGAGGGCGCCCACCTACGAGCAGTACTTC
-,TRBJ2-7,TRBD2,TRBV5-8,CASSVGEREDYRSSYEQYF,TGTGCCAGCAGTGTGGGGGAGCGGGAGGACTACAGGAGCTCCTACGAGCAGTACTTC
-,TRBJ2-5,-,TRBV20-1,CSARQETQYF,TGCAGTGCCAGGCAAGAGACCCAGTACTTC
-,TRBJ1-1,-,TRBV18,CASSPPSLPSEAFF,TGTGCCAGCTCACCACCGAGCCTCCCGTCCGAAGCTTTCTTT
-,TRBJ1-3,-,TRBV9,CASTREPGNTIYF,TGTGCCAGCACCAGGGAACCTGGAAACACCATATATTTT
-,TRBJ2-7,-,TRBV20-1,CSVEGGYEQYF,TGCAGTGTAGAGGGAGGCTACGAGCAGTACTTC
-,TRBJ2-1,-,TRBV5-1,CASTTGPGDYNEQFF,TGCGCCAGCACAACGGGTCCGGGGGACTACAATGAGCAGTTCTTC
-,TRBJ2-5,-,TRBV5-6,CASSFRGTGETQYF,TGTGCCAGCAGCTTTCGGGGGACGGGGGAGACCCAGTACTTC
-,TRBJ2-1,-,TRBV30,CAWKGVYEQFF,TGTGCCTGGAAGGGGGTATATGAGCAGTTCTTC
-,TRBJ2-7,-,TRBV6-5,CASSYSGPAAYEQYF,TGTGCCAGCAGTTACTCAGGTCCCGCGGCCTACGAGCAGTACTTC
-,TRBJ2-7,-,TRBV28,CASTPPATPAYEQYF,TGTGCCAGCACTCCACCGGCCACTCCAGCCTACGAGCAGTACTTC
-,TRBJ2-7,TRBD1,TRBV28,CASSSSAGQGSYEQYF,TGTGCCAGCAGTTCGTCGGCTGGACAGGGATCCTACGAGCAGTACTTC
-,TRBJ1-1,-,TRBV12-5,CASGPDSGSSEAFF,TGTGCTAGTGGTCCGGACAGTGGAAGCTCTGAAGCTTTCTTT
-,TRBJ2-1,TRBD1,TRBV10-3,CAMGPDRGAEQFF,TGTGCCATGGGCCCTGACAGGGGGGCTGAGCAGTTCTTC
once,TRBJ1-3,-,TRBV10-1,CASTPDISGNTIYF,TGCGCCAGCACCCCGGACATCTCTGGAAACACCATATATTTT
-,TRBJ1-1,TRBD1,TRBV6-5,CASSYHNPGQREAFF,TGTGCCAGCAGTTACCATAACCCGGGACAGAGGGAAGCTTTCTTT
-,TRBJ2-1,TRBD1,TRBV18,CASSSGQGVNEQFF,TGTGCCAGCTCCTCGGGACAGGGGGTCAATGAGCAGTTCTTC